One sample yielded the 12 T cell receptor beta chains listed below, sequenced in a study of cytomegalovirus exposure and HLA in healthy donors. The PCR used 60 Vbeta and 13 Jbeta primers. TCRdb's copy holds only in-frame clones and misses some; the assay was immunoSEQ multiplex PCR. The sample carries some 90,000 clones, roughly 78% recorded once. Sequenced material: PBMCs. Every receptor here comes from a male donor in good health and CMV-seropositive.

This chain uses TRBV5-1 with TRBJ1-1; no definite D call. The ends were cut back, 3 bases at V and 4 bases at J, with 19 bases in the middle. The CDR3 is 16 residues long. Per the germline V gene, CDR1 is SGHRS and CDR2 is YFSETQ. The CDR3 protein is CASSSLDAATGTEAFF. The CDR3 DNA reads TGCGCCAGCAGCTCTCTAGACGCTGCTACCGGCACTGAAGCTTTCTTT.

J is TRBJ2-1 and V is TRBV10-3; D is undetermined. In germline, CDR1 is ENHRY, CDR2 SYGVKD. V was clipped by 6 bases and J by 5 bases, with 11 bases between them. The CDR3 runs 13 residues. The CDR3 DNA follows: TGTGCCATCAGCAGCGCTACGGACAATGAGCAGTTCTTC. Its translation is CAISSATDNEQFF.

This chain connects TRBV28 to TRBJ2-6, with D hard to call. The CDR3 runs 14 residues. V lost 7 bases and J lost 4, with 11 bases in between. Looked up from germline, CDR1 is MDHEN and CDR2 is SYDVKM. For the CDR3, the DNA is TGTGCCAGCACCTGGGCTGGCGGGGCCAACGTCCTGACTTTC. Residues: CASTWAGGANVLTF.

CDR3 DNA: TGTGCCAGCTCACCAATCTCAGCAGGGGTTGTCTACGAGCAGTACTTC. This encodes CASSPISAGVVYEQYF. This sequence joins TRBV18 and TRBJ2-7; D may be TRBD1 (6 bases). The CDR3 runs 16 residues. Germline CDR1 reads KGHSH; CDR2 reads LQKENI. The V end lost 2 bases, the J end lost 3 bases, and 17 bases lay between the germline ends.

V gene TRBV5-1 combines with J gene TRBJ2-5, with D tentatively TRBD1 (6 bases). Trimming cost V 0 bases and J 2 bases, with 8 bases left between them. The CDR3 runs 14 residues. Germline V lookup: CDR1 SGHRS, CDR2 YFSETQ. CDR3 sequence (DNA): TGCGCCAGCAGCTTGGGGACAGCTCAAGAGACCCAGTACTTC. Translation: CASSLGTAQETQYF.

V and J are TRBV6-1 and TRBJ1-1, with TRBD1 as a possible D gene (5 bases). Looked up from germline, CDR1 is MNHNS and CDR2 is SASEGT. CDR3 length: 14 residues. Trimming took off 6 bases at V and 0 bases at J, with 11 bases between the two ends. The CDR3 loop reads CASRAPGLNTEAFF. As DNA, the CDR3 is TGTGCCAGCAGGGCCCCAGGGTTGAACACTGAAGCTTTCTTT.

The rearrangement links TRBV27 to TRBJ2-1; D is undetermined. Between the trimmed V and J ends, which lost 2 bases and 3 bases, there was a span of 5 bases. From germline, CDR1 is MNHEY and CDR2 SMNVEV (reference sequence). CDR3 size: 13 residues. CDR3 region: CASSLHNYNEQFF. The CDR3 DNA sequence: TGTGCCAGCAGTTTACACAACTACAATGAGCAGTTCTTC.

The chain is built from TRBV6-5 and TRBJ1-1; 7 bases agree with TRBD1. V gave up 5 bases and J gave up 4 bases; unmatched junction bases: 7. The CDR3 length is 14 residues. The germline gives CDR1 MNHEY, CDR2 SVGAGI. For the CDR3, the DNA is TGTGCCAGCAGTCAGGGGGAGGTTCGCACTGAAGCTTTCTTT. As protein: CASSQGEVRTEAFF.

The chain couples TRBV5-1 to TRBJ2-5; 8 bases are shared with TRBD2. Germline trimming cut 5 bases from V and 2 bases from J; bases unmatched to any gene: 11. The V gene's germline CDR1 is SGHRS and CDR2 YFSETQ. CDR3 length equals 16 residues. The CDR3 loop reads CASSPGGGTVQETQYF. The CDR3 nucleotides read TGCGCCAGCAGTCCCGGGGGGGGAACGGTTCAAGAGACCCAGTACTTC.

The chain carries TRBV30 and TRBJ2-5; 13 bases are shared with TRBD2. V lost 5 bases to trimming and J lost 3 bases; unmatched junction nucleotides: 6. The CDR3 length is 15 residues. The germline V gene has CDR1 GTSNPN and CDR2 SVGIG (reference sequence). CDR3 region: CAWDGLAGVKETQYF. The CDR3, as DNA: TGTGCCTGGGATGGACTAGCGGGAGTAAAAGAGACCCAGTACTTC.

This chain connects TRBV5-4 to TRBJ2-1; D might be TRBD1 (5 bases). CDR3 size: 15 residues. V was clipped by 2 bases and J by 7 bases, with 16 bases between them. The germline CDR1 and CDR2 sequences are SGHNT and YYREEE (reference sequence). In DNA, the CDR3 is TGTGCCAGCAGCTTCGGGCAGGGCGGTCGAAATGAGCAGTTCTTC. It is translated as CASSFGQGGRNEQFF.

V usage is TRBV29-1 and J usage is TRBJ2-5; weak D call: TRBD2 (6 bases). With 6 bases removed from V and 1 base from J, the gap between germline ends came to 12 bases. This CDR3 has 13 residues. The germline gives CDR1 SQVTM, CDR2 ANQGSEA. The CDR3 region is CSVGGNPQETQYF. The CDR3 bases are TGCAGCGTCGGCGGGAACCCCCAAGAGACCCAGTACTTC.